This TCR beta chain originates from a study of blood T cell repertoires in COVID-19. In the study overall: Researchers got acute and convalescent COVID-19 samples from the United States, Italy and Spain. Nucleic acid was either cDNA or gDNA, and it came from T cells, B-cell-depleted T cells, or PBMCs.

Per the authors' pipeline: The authors estimated nucleated cell counts from reference gene primer amplification. Data came from immunoSEQ multiplex PCR; TCRdb stores just in-frame clones and leaves some out. V and J calls and clone size are those listed in that table; D and trimming were worked out from the DNA. Of 350,000 to 550,000 clones in the sample, nearly 90% were seen once. The CDR3 covers 13 residues. Germline loops: CDR1 KGHDR, CDR2 SFDVKD. Trimming took 2 bases from V and 5 from J, leaving 6 bases between them. Cohorts were determined from participant-reported clinical history. The sample taken for sequencing was PBMCs or T cells enriched from blood (not recorded which). This rearrangement joins TRBV24-1 to TRBJ2-1; D remains unclear. This TCR was recovered from a woman under 30 with acute COVID-19. CDR3 protein: CATSDSTDNEQFF. The CDR3 nucleotides are TGTGCCACCAGTGATTCGACTGACAATGAGCAGTTCTTC.